Following are 27 T cell receptor beta chains from one sample sequenced in a study of long-term antiretroviral therapy in people with HIV. The assay used was immunoSEQ (version v3.0), run at survey level. TCRdb's table, derived via immunoSEQ multiplex PCR, lists solely in-frame clones and lacks some. The sample consists of about 35,000 clones, 75% to 90% of them appearing once. Here the sequenced sample was unsorted PBMCs, taken 2.2 years after starting antiretroviral therapy. Receptors originate from a man aged 18 to 29 with HIV.

The chain employs TRBV6-5 and TRBJ2-7, with 9 nucleotides matching TRBD2. Germline loops: CDR1 MNHEY, CDR2 SVGAGI. The CDR3 loop spans 15 amino acids. Losses at the gene ends were 0 bases for V and 5 bases for J; bases not matched to a gene: 5. The chain's CDR3 is CASSYSPSGEDEQYF. The CDR3 region has the DNA TGTGCCAGCAGTTACTCCCCTAGCGGGGAGGACGAGCAGTACTTC.

The chain joins TRBV11-2 to TRBJ2-5; 9 bases are a match to TRBD1. The J segment lost 1 base and the V segment lost 4 bases, leaving 7 bases of the junction unmatched. The CDR3 consists of 16 residues. Germline CDR1 SGHAT, CDR2 FQNNGV. The CDR3 sequence: CASSSRDRDSQETQYF. The CDR3 DNA sequence: TGTGCCAGCAGCTCCCGGGACAGGGATTCCCAAGAGACCCAGTACTTC.

V and J are TRBV25-1 and TRBJ1-5, with D maybe TRBD1 (5 bases). Germline CDR1 and CDR2: MGHDK and SYGVNS. The CDR3 has 15 amino acids. Between the trimmed V and J ends, which lost 0 bases and 4 bases, there was a span of 10 bases. The CDR3 reads CASSEYPGSNQPQHF. CDR3 sequence (DNA): TGTGCCAGCAGTGAATATCCAGGGTCTAATCAGCCCCAGCATTTT.

This clone is a singleton in its sample. The rearrangement links TRBV28 to TRBJ2-1, with 7 positions matching TRBD2. Trimming cost V 5 bases and J 9 bases; bases outside gene matches: 4. This CDR3 is built from 12 residues. Germline CDR1 reads MDHEN; CDR2 reads SYDVKM. CDR3 nucleotide sequence: TGTGCCAGCAGTCGACTAGCATTTGAGCAGTTCTTC. It translates to CASSRLAFEQFF.

V and J are TRBV27 and TRBJ2-1, with D tentatively TRBD1 (6 bases). The germline V and J ends were trimmed by 5 bases and 5 bases, with 16 bases remaining between them. Per the germline V gene, CDR1 is MNHEY and CDR2 is SMNVEV (reference sequence). The CDR3 is 15 residues long. The CDR3 DNA reads TGTGCCAGCAGTCATTTCGTCCCAGGGGACAATGAGCAGTTCTTC. This codes for CASSHFVPGDNEQFF.

The chain links TRBV28 to TRBJ1-2; D remains unclear. This CDR3 is built from 12 residues. Germline values: CDR1 MDHEN, CDR2 SYDVKM. V lost 5 bases, J lost 4 bases, and 8 bases lay in between. The DNA of the CDR3 is TGTGCCAGCAGTCCAACAGTCTATGGCTACACCTTC. Translating gives CASSPTVYGYTF.

The chain uses TRBV9 and TRBJ1-1, with D possibly matching TRBD1 (6 bases). The germline V gene encodes CDR1 SGDLS and CDR2 YYNGEE. This CDR3 is 13 amino acids long. The V end lost 0 bases, the J end lost 3 bases, and 6 bases lay between the germline ends. CDR3 protein: CASSVGGHTEAFF. The DNA for the CDR3 is TGTGCCAGCAGCGTAGGGGGGCACACTGAAGCTTTCTTT. Together with reference TRBV9 and TRBJ1-1, the CDR3 gives the full variable domain: DSGVTQTPKHLITATGQRVTLRCSPRSGDLSVYWYQQSLDQGLQFLIQYYNGEERAKGNILERFSAQQFPDLHSELNLSSLELGDSALYFCASSVGGHTEAFFGQGTRLTVV.

The chain uses TRBV5-1 and TRBJ2-2; D not certain. Trimming took 0 bases from V and 1 from J, leaving 7 bases between them. Germline V gives CDR1 SGHRS, CDR2 YFSETQ. The CDR3 is made up of 15 amino acids. The CDR3 DNA reads TGCGCCAGCAGCTTGGGCAGGTGGAACACCGGGGAGCTGTTTTTT. Translated: CASSLGRWNTGELFF.

The V and J genes are TRBV30 and TRBJ2-7; D gene uncertain. The CDR3 covers 13 residues. V was pared by 2 bases and J by 6 bases, with 14 bases between. From germline, CDR1 is GTSNPN and CDR2 SVGIG (reference sequence). The CDR3 DNA reads TGTGCCTGGAGTAGTGGTATGGGTTCCGAGCAGTACTTC. Encoded protein: CAWSSGMGSEQYF.

This chain joins TRBV7-2 and TRBJ1-4; D may be TRBD1 (5 bases). V was pared by 3 bases and J by 8 bases, with 13 bases between. The CDR3 sequence is 14 residues long. Germline CDR1 SGHTA, CDR2 FQGNSA. CDR3 DNA: TGTGCCAGCAGCTTCATCGGGGGACGAGAAAAACTGTTTTTT. Translation: CASSFIGGREKLFF.

The genes are TRBV2 and TRBJ2-1, with TRBD2 matching over 8 bases. Germline CDR1 and CDR2: SNHLY and FYNNEI. The CDR3 consists of 13 residues. V shed 8 bases and J 8 bases; nucleotides not matched to a gene: 8. The CDR3 loop is CASGSGAWDEQFF. CDR3 nucleotides: TGTGCCAGCGGTAGCGGGGCCTGGGATGAGCAGTTCTTC. The whole variable domain, filled in from reference TRBV2 and TRBJ2-1, reads EPEVTQTPSHQVTQMGQEVILRCVPISNHLYFYWYRQILGQKVEFLVSFYNNEISEKSEIFDDQFSVERPDGSNFTLKIRSTKLEDSAMYFCASGSGAWDEQFFGPGTRLTVL.

This chain connects TRBV12-5 to TRBJ2-3; unclear D gene. V was shortened by 10 bases and J by 6 bases, with 17 bases between the two germline ends. Per the germline V gene, CDR1 is LGHNT and CDR2 is FRNRAP. This CDR3 contains 13 residues. The CDR3 bases are TGTGCTACCCTGGGCGGTTATCCGGATACGCAGTATTTT. Its translation: CATLGGYPDTQYF.

The chain carries TRBV27 and TRBJ2-3; D might be TRBD2 (6 bases). The CDR3 is made up of 17 amino acids. Germline V CDR1 and CDR2: MNHEY, SMNVEV (reference sequence). Trimming stripped 1 base from V and 0 bases from J, with 14 bases between. CDR3 DNA sequence: TGTGCCAGCAGTTTATACGGGAGAGGGTCTAGCACAGATACGCAGTATTTT. It translates to CASSLYGRGSSTDTQYF.

The rearrangement joins TRBV13 to TRBJ2-2; D is possibly TRBD2 (5 bases). Trimming removed 6 bases at V and 5 bases at J, with 7 bases between. The CDR3 runs to 12 residues. Per germline, CDR1 PRHDT and CDR2 FYEKMQ (reference sequence). CDR3: CASRSGTGELFF. The DNA for the CDR3 is TGTGCCAGCAGGTCGGGGACCGGGGAGCTGTTTTTT.

The gene calls are TRBV27 and TRBJ2-1, with 9 bases that match TRBD2. V was pared by 3 bases and J by 9 bases, with 6 bases of the junction left unmatched. The CDR3 extends over 14 amino acids. CDR1 is MNHEY, CDR2 SMNVEV, per germline (reference sequence). CDR3 DNA sequence: TGTGCCAGCAGTTTTAGACTAGCGGATTCTGAGCAGTTCTTC. Translating it yields CASSFRLADSEQFF.

The rearrangement links TRBV18 to TRBJ2-3, with 13 bases that match TRBD2. J was trimmed by 6 bases and V by 4 bases; bases with no gene match: 7. The CDR3 runs to 16 residues. Germline loops: CDR1 KGHSH, CDR2 LQKENI. The CDR3 reads CASSLTSGGVFDTQYF. The CDR3 DNA is TGTGCCAGCTCACTAACTAGCGGGGGGGTATTCGATACGCAGTATTTT. The variable domain in full, completed from reference TRBV18 and TRBJ2-3, reads NAGVMQNPRHLVRRRGQEARLRCSPMKGHSHVYWYRQLPEEGLKFMVYLQKENIIDESGMPKERFSAEFPKEGPSILRIQQVVRGDSAAYFCASSLTSGGVFDTQYFGPGTRLTVL.

V is TRBV13 and J is TRBJ2-1; 16 bases agree with TRBD2. The CDR3 is 19 residues long. The ends lost 3 bases at V and 0 bases at J; junction bases unmatched: 5. Per the germline V gene, CDR1 is PRHDT and CDR2 is FYEKMQ (reference sequence). DNA of the CDR3: TGTGCCAGCAGCTTCACGGGACTAGCGGGGGGGAGCTCCTACAATGAGCAGTTCTTC. It translates to CASSFTGLAGGSSYNEQFF.

This sequence joins TRBV5-1 and TRBJ2-1, with TRBD1 as a possible D gene (6 bases). CDR3 length: 16 amino acids. Trimming took 0 bases from V and 0 from J, leaving 10 bases between them. Germline V CDR1 and CDR2: SGHRS, YFSETQ. The CDR3 DNA reads TGCGCCAGCAGCTTGGCAGGGACAAGCTCCTACAATGAGCAGTTCTTC. Protein: CASSLAGTSSYNEQFF.

The CDR3: CASSRDLGGWTQYF. In DNA, the CDR3 is TGTGCCAGCAGTCGGGACTTAGGCGGGTGGACCCAGTACTTC. The chain uses TRBV27 and TRBJ2-5, with TRBD2 as a possible D gene (6 bases). Trimming removed 5 bases from V and 7 bases from J, with 17 bases in between. The CDR3 extends over 14 amino acids. Per the germline V gene, CDR1 is MNHEY and CDR2 is SMNVEV (reference sequence).

The rearrangement joins TRBV5-1 to TRBJ1-4, with D tentatively TRBD1 (6 bases). Germline V gene sequence: CDR1 SGHRS, CDR2 YFSETQ. Trimming left V 0 bases short and J 6 bases short, with 12 bases between. This CDR3 is built from 15 residues. CDR3 sequence reads: CASSLAWDMHEKLFF. CDR3 bases: TGCGCCAGCAGCTTGGCGTGGGACATGCATGAAAAACTGTTTTTT.

The rearrangement links TRBV5-1 to TRBJ1-2, with TRBD1 matching 7 bases. Germline V gene lookup returns CDR1 SGHRS and CDR2 YFSETQ. With 0 bases clipped from V and 2 bases from J, the junction kept 7 bases outside the gene matches. The CDR3 has 16 amino acids. CDR3: CASSLAPGGENYGYTF. CDR3 DNA: TGCGCCAGCAGCTTGGCCCCAGGGGGAGAGAACTATGGCTACACCTTC.

The V and J genes are TRBV5-1 and TRBJ2-1, with D tentatively TRBD1 (5 bases). The germline V and J ends were trimmed by 5 bases and 5 bases, with 11 bases remaining between them. Germline CDR1 is SGHRS and CDR2 is YFSETQ. CDR3 length equals 13 residues. The CDR3 here is CASSSRVDNEQFF. DNA of the CDR3: TGCGCCAGCAGTAGCAGGGTAGACAATGAGCAGTTCTTC.

V and J are TRBV7-3 and TRBJ2-2; 7 bases agree with TRBD1. Germline CDR1 SGHTA, CDR2 FQGTGA. CDR3 size: 16 residues. The V segment lost 5 bases and the J segment 2 bases; nucleotides outside the gene matches: 8. The CDR3 bases are TGTGCCAGCAGCCTGCAGGGACAGCCTAACACCGGGGAGCTGTTTTTT. Amino acid sequence: CASSLQGQPNTGELFF. The full variable domain, rest sourced from reference TRBV7-3 and TRBJ2-2, is GAGVSQTPSNKVTEKGKYVELRCDPISGHTALYWYRQSLGQGPEFLIYFQGTGAADDSGLPNDRFFAVRPEGSVSTLKIQRTERGDSAVYLCASSLQGQPNTGELFFGEGSRLTVL.

The rearrangement uses TRBV25-1 and TRBJ1-6; D is perhaps TRBD1 (6 bases). V lost 8 bases, J lost 7 bases, and 18 bases lay in between. This CDR3 region has 15 residues. Germline assignment: CDR1 MGHDK and CDR2 SYGVNS. CDR3 DNA sequence: TGTGCCAGCGCCCGGGCGGGGGGCGAAAATTCACCCCTCCACTTT. Encoded protein: CASARAGGENSPLHF.

The chain employs TRBV7-2 and TRBJ2-7, with D perhaps given as TRBD1 or TRBD2 (6 bases each). Trimming stripped 0 bases from V and 3 bases from J, with 12 bases between. Per germline, CDR1 SGHTA and CDR2 FQGNSA. The CDR3 runs to 15 residues. In DNA, the CDR3 is TGTGCCAGCAGCTTAGCGCTCGGGGGACACTACGAGCAGTACTTC. Its translation: CASSLALGGHYEQYF.

V gene TRBV28 combines with J gene TRBJ1-1; 8 bases are a match to TRBD1. With V trimmed by 2 bases and J by 6 bases, 5 bases remained unmatched. Per germline, CDR1 MDHEN and CDR2 SYDVKM. This CDR3 spans 14 amino acids. The CDR3 DNA reads as TGTGCCAGCAGTTTACAGGGGGCGGTCGCTGAAGCTTTCTTT. Protein product: CASSLQGAVAEAFF.

The V gene is TRBV19, the J gene TRBJ1-6, with D possibly TRBD1 on 5 matching bases. The germline V gene encodes CDR1 LNHDA and CDR2 SQIVND (reference sequence). V was cut by 5 bases and J by 7 bases, with 9 bases left in between. The CDR3 covers 13 residues. CDR3 loop: CASSDWGNSPLHF. In DNA form, the CDR3 reads TGTGCCAGTAGTGATTGGGGGAATTCACCCCTCCACTTT.